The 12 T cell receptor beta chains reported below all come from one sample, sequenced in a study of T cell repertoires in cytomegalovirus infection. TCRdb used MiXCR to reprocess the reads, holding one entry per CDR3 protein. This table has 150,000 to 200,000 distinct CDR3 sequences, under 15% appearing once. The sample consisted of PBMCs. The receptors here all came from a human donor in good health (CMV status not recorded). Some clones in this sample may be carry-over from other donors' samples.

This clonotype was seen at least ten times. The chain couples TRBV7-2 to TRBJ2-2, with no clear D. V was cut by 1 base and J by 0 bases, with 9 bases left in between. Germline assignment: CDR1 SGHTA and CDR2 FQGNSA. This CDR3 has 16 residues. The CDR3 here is CASSLVWRPNTGELFF. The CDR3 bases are TGTGCCAGCAGCTTAGTGTGGCGTCCGAACACCGGGGAGCTGTTTTTT.

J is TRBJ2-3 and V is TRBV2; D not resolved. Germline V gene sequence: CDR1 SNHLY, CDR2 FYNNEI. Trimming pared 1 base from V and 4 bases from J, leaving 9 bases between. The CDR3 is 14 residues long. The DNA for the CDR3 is TGTGCCAGCAGTGAAGGCGTCAGATCAGATACGCAGTATTTT. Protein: CASSEGVRSDTQYF.

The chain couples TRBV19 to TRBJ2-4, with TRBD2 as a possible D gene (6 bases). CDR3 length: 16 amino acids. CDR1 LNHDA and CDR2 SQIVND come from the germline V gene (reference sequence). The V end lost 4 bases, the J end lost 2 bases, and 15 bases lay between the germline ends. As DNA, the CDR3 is TGTGCCAGTAGTACCTCCGGGGGAGGTTCCAAAAACATTCAGTACTTC. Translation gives CASSTSGGGSKNIQYF.

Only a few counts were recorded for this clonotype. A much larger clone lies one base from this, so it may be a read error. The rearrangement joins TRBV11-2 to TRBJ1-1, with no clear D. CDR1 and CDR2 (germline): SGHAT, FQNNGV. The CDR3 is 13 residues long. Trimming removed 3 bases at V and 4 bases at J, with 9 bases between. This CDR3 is CASSFPAGTEAFF. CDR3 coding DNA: TGTGCCAGCAGCTTCCCCGCGGGCACTGAAGCTTTCTTT.

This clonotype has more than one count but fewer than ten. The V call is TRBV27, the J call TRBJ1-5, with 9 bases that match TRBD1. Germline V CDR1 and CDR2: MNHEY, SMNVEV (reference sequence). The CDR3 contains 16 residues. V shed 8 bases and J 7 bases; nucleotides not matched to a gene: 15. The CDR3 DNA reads TGTGCCAGCTCCCGGCTGGGACAGGGAAGGGGCCAGCCCCAGCATTTT. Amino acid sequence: CASSRLGQGRGQPQHF.

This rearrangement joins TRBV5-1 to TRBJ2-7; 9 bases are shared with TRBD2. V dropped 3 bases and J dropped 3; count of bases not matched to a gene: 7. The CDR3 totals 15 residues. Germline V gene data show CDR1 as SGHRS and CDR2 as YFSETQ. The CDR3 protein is CASSSRLAVDYEQYF. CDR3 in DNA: TGCGCCAGCAGCTCCCGACTAGCGGTGGACTACGAGCAGTACTTC.

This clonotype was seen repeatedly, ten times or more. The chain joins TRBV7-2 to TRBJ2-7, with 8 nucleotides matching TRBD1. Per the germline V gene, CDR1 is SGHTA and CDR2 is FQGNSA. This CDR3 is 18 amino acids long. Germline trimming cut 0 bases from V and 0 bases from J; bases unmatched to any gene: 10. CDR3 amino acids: CASSLAGLTGVFSYEQYF. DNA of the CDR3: TGTGCCAGCAGCTTAGCGGGGCTGACAGGGGTCTTCTCCTACGAGCAGTACTTC.

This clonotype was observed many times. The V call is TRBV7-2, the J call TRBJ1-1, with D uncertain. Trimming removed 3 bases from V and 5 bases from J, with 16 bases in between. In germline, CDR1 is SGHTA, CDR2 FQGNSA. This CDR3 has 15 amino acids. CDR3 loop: CASSFTQKLGTEAFF. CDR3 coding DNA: TGTGCCAGCAGCTTTACTCAGAAGCTAGGGACTGAAGCTTTCTTT. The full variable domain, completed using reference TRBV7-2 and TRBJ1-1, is GAGVSQSPSNKVTEKGKDVELRCDPISGHTALYWYRQSLGQGLEFLIYFQGNSAPDKSGLPSDRFSAERTGGSVSTLTIQRTQQEDSAVYLCASSFTQKLGTEAFFGQGTRLTVV.

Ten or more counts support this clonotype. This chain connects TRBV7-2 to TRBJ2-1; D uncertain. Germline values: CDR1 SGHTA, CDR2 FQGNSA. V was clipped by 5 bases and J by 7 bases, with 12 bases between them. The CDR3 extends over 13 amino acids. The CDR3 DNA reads TGTGCCAGCAGCCCCCGAAACCTAAATGAGCAGTTCTTC. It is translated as CASSPRNLNEQFF.

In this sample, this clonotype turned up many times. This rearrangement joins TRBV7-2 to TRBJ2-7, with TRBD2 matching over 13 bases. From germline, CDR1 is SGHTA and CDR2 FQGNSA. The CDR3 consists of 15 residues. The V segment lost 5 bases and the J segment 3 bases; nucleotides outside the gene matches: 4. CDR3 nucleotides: TGTGCCAGCAGCCTAGGGACTAGCGGGATCTACGAGCAGTACTTC. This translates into CASSLGTSGIYEQYF.

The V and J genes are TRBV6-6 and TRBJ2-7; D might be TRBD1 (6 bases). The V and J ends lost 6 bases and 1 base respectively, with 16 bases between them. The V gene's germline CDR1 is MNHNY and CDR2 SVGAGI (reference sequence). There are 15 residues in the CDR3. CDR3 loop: CASSSRTDASYEQYF. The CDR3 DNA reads TGTGCCAGCAGCAGCAGGACAGACGCTTCCTACGAGCAGTACTTC.

This chain's CDR3 is CATSRGWGGAGVYGYTF. The DNA for the CDR3 is TGTGCCACCAGCAGAGGTTGGGGGGGCGCTGGAGTCTATGGCTACACCTTC. The chain couples TRBV15 to TRBJ1-2, with a weak D call TRBD1 (6 bases). Germline V gives CDR1 LNHNV, CDR2 YYDKDF (reference sequence). The ends were cut back, 1 base at V and 4 bases at J, with 19 bases in the middle. The CDR3 is 17 residues long. Full variable domain (remainder filled in from reference TRBV15 and TRBJ1-2): DAMVIQNPRYQVTQFGKPVTLSCSQTLNHNVMYWYQQKSSQAPKLLFHYYDKDFNNEADTPDNFQSRRPNTSFCFLDIRSPGLGDTAMYLCATSRGWGGAGVYGYTFGSGTRLTVV.